The clone carrying this T cell receptor (beta chain) was seen only a few times. The antigen remains unidentified. Starting from around 500 ng of total RNA, TCR libraries were made with linear amplification. TCRdb itself ran the reads through MiXCR, one entry per CDR3 protein. Of roughly 200,000 distinct CDR3 sequences listed, about 70% are singletons. The data derive from a study of healthy donors' naive CD4 and CD8 T cells. Regarding the study as a whole: Bias from naive T cell homeostatic proliferation was not addressed. Around 13% of CD4/CD8 propensity variance appeared explained by V, J and CDR3 charge. Bulk sequencing left alpha and beta chains unpaired.

The V gene end was trimmed by 2 bases and the J gene end by 2 bases; junction bases not matched to a gene: 7. The CDR3 extends over 17 amino acids. Germline V gene data show CDR1 as SQVTM and CDR2 as ANQGSEA. The rearrangement uses TRBV29-1 and TRBJ2-6; 9 positions agree with TRBD1. Material for sequencing was naive CD4+ and CD8+ T cells sorted from blood, pooled from several donors. The receptor's source is a pool of human donors in good health; the sample pools cells from several healthy donors. CDR3 nucleotides: TGCAGCGTTGAATTGGACAGGGGCGTTACTGGGGCCAACGTCCTGACTTTC. This translates into CSVELDRGVTGANVLTF.